These 31 T cell receptor beta chains were all obtained from the same sample, sequenced in a study of T cell repertoires in cytomegalovirus infection. TCRdb reprocessed the reads via MiXCR and lists one record per CDR3 protein. The sample includes over 100,000 distinct CDR3 sequences, about a tenth of them seen just once. Their antigens are not known. The sequenced material came from PBMCs, sequenced either directly or after in vitro stimulation (not recorded which). The receptors were sampled from a human donor in good health (CMV status not recorded). Some clones in this sample may be carry-over from other donors' samples.

This clonotype came up many times. The V and J genes are TRBV7-2 and TRBJ1-1, with TRBD1 matching 9 bases. Germline V gene lookup returns CDR1 SGHTA and CDR2 FQGNSA. Trimming took 1 base from V and 0 from J; bases not matched to a gene: 12. This CDR3 comprises 19 residues. CDR3 nucleotides: TGTGCCAGCAGCTTAGGATTCGTGGCTACAGGGGGCGTGAACACTGAAGCTTTCTTT. Its protein product is CASSLGFVATGGVNTEAFF.

This clonotype was counted ten times or more. The chain uses TRBV5-6 and TRBJ2-3; TRBD2 matches 9 bases. Per the germline V gene, CDR1 is SGHDT and CDR2 is YYEEEE. The CDR3 runs 17 residues. J was trimmed by 3 bases and V by 0 bases; bases with no gene match: 8. The CDR3 sequence: CASSLDFSGRRTDTQYF. The CDR3 DNA is TGTGCCAGCAGCTTGGATTTTAGCGGGAGAAGGACAGATACGCAGTATTTT.

This clonotype has at least ten counts. The J gene is TRBJ2-5, the V gene TRBV7-6; TRBD2 aligns across 13 bases. The CDR3 contains 16 residues. Germline trimming cut 4 bases from V and 3 bases from J; bases unmatched to any gene: 5. Germline assignment: CDR1 SGHVS and CDR2 FNYEAQ. CDR3 sequence: CASSSRLAGGEETQYF. DNA for the CDR3: TGTGCCAGCAGCTCCAGACTAGCGGGAGGAGAAGAGACCCAGTACTTC.

This clonotype was seen repeatedly, ten times or more. The CDR3 DNA sequence: TGTGCCAGCAGCCCCCGGGACAGCGGGGGCAATCAGCCCCAGCATTTT. It is translated as CASSPRDSGGNQPQHF. The genes are TRBV7-9 and TRBJ1-5, with 7 bases matching TRBD1. J was trimmed by 2 bases and V by 5 bases; bases with no gene match: 9. The V gene's germline CDR1 is SEHNR and CDR2 FQNEAQ (reference sequence). The CDR3 runs to 16 residues.

The chain recombines TRBV9 with TRBJ2-1; D possibly corresponds to TRBD2 (7 bases). Deletions cut 4 bases from V and 0 bases from J, with 17 bases between. The CDR3 is made up of 17 amino acids. Per germline, CDR1 SGDLS and CDR2 YYNGEE. In nucleotides, the CDR3 is TGTGCCAGCAGCCCGACAGAGAGGGGGGGCTCCTACAATGAGCAGTTCTTC. Translating gives CASSPTERGGSYNEQFF. Full variable domain (rest looked up from reference TRBV9 and TRBJ2-1): DSGVTQTPKHLITATGQRVTLRCSPRSGDLSVYWYQQSLDQGLQFLIQYYNGEERAKGNILERFSAQQFPDLHSELNLSSLELGDSALYFCASSPTERGGSYNEQFFGPGTRLTVL.

At least ten counts were recorded for this clonotype. The chain uses TRBV4-1 and TRBJ1-4; D is possibly TRBD1 (5 bases). Deletions cut 4 bases from V and 3 bases from J, with 12 bases between. Germline values: CDR1 MGHRA, CDR2 YSYEKL. This CDR3 region has 15 residues. The CDR3 loop is CASSPRGTSNEKLFF. CDR3 DNA sequence: TGCGCCAGCAGCCCGAGGGGAACGTCTAATGAAAAACTGTTTTTT.

This clonotype was recorded at least ten times. The chain recombines TRBV7-2 with TRBJ2-1; D is undetermined. V lost 8 bases and J lost 0, with 17 bases in between. CDR1 and CDR2 from the germline V gene are SGHTA and FQGNSA. This CDR3 is built from 16 residues. CDR3 nucleotide sequence: TGTGCCAGCTCGGGCGGTGGGCAGAGCTCCTACAATGAGCAGTTCTTC. This encodes CASSGGGQSSYNEQFF.

The genes are TRBV7-2 and TRBJ2-1; D possibly corresponds to TRBD2 (5 bases). CDR3 size: 12 residues. Germline CDR1 SGHTA, CDR2 FQGNSA. V lost 5 bases and J 7 bases, leaving 9 bases between the germline ends. This CDR3 reads CASSRTGNEQFF. The CDR3 DNA reads TGTGCCAGCAGCCGGACTGGGAATGAGCAGTTCTTC. Together with reference TRBV7-2 and TRBJ2-1, the CDR3 gives the full variable domain: GAGVSQSPSNKVTEKGKDVELRCDPISGHTALYWYRQSLGQGLEFLIYFQGNSAPDKSGLPSDRFSAERTGGSVSTLTIQRTQQEDSAVYLCASSRTGNEQFFGPGTRLTVL.

The chain links TRBV12-3 or TRBV12-4 to TRBJ1-2; TRBD1 agrees at 10 bases. The CDR3 is 13 residues long. V shed 6 bases and J 4 bases; nucleotides not matched to a gene: 2. The DNA of the CDR3 is TGTGCCAGCAGGACAGGGGGCTCCTATGGCTACACCTTC. Protein product: CASRTGGSYGYTF.

This chain connects TRBV19 to TRBJ2-6; the match to TRBD1 covers 9 bases. The CDR3 consists of 15 residues. Germline V gene sequence: CDR1 LNHDA, CDR2 SQIVND (reference sequence). Germline trimming cut 9 bases from V and 4 bases from J; bases unmatched to any gene: 7. The CDR3 loop reads CASTQGAAGANVLTF. CDR3 in DNA: TGTGCCAGCACACAGGGGGCGGCGGGGGCCAACGTCCTGACTTTC.

This clonotype was seen many times. The chain has TRBV12-3 or TRBV12-4 and TRBJ2-2; unclear D gene. The ends were cut back, 3 bases at V and 6 bases at J, with 8 bases in the middle. The CDR3 spans 13 residues. The CDR3 nucleotides are TGTGCCAGCAGTTTCGGCCCCTCCGGGGAGCTGTTTTTT. This translates into CASSFGPSGELFF.

This clonotype was seen more than once but under ten times. The V call is TRBV7-9, the J call TRBJ2-1; 7 positions match TRBD2. J gave up 7 bases and V 5 bases, and 14 bases lay outside the gene matches. The CDR3 totals 16 residues. The germline V gene encodes CDR1 SEHNR and CDR2 FQNEAQ (reference sequence). The CDR3 is CASSLRSAGRINEQFF. CDR3 bases: TGTGCCAGCAGCCTGAGGTCAGCGGGGAGGATAAATGAGCAGTTCTTC.

This chain connects TRBV11-2 to TRBJ2-1; 9 bases are shared with TRBD1. The CDR3 loop spans 17 amino acids. Germline V gives CDR1 SGHAT, CDR2 FQNNGV. The ends lost 4 bases at V and 4 bases at J; junction bases unmatched: 11. This CDR3 is CASSYGTGTGSYNEQFF. The CDR3 DNA reads TGTGCCAGCAGCTACGGCACCGGGACAGGGTCTTACAATGAGCAGTTCTTC.

The sample holds many counts of this clonotype. The gene calls are TRBV20-1 and TRBJ1-2; no firm D call. Germline V gene sequence: CDR1 DFQATT, CDR2 SNEGSKA (reference sequence). CDR3 length equals 15 residues. V was clipped by 0 bases and J by 8 bases, with 19 bases between them. CDR3 protein: CSARDLVGRVWGYTF. As DNA, the CDR3 is TGCAGTGCTAGAGACCTGGTGGGCCGCGTCTGGGGCTACACCTTC.

This clonotype was picked up many times. The chain combines TRBV28 with TRBJ1-5; D not resolved. This CDR3 region has 14 residues. Germline V CDR1 and CDR2: MDHEN, SYDVKM. The germline V and J ends were trimmed by 8 bases and 5 bases, with 16 bases remaining between them. CDR3 coding DNA: TGTGCCAGCTTGTTGGGGAGGGCCGATCAGCCCCAGCATTTT. It translates to CASLLGRADQPQHF.

The rearrangement uses TRBV14 and TRBJ2-5; D is possibly TRBD1 or TRBD2 (5 bases each). Germline loops: CDR1 SGHDN, CDR2 FVKESK. The V end was cut by 0 bases, the J end by 9 bases, with 11 bases between. The CDR3 covers 13 residues. The CDR3 sequence is CASSQDLGTPQYF. In DNA form, the CDR3 reads TGTGCCAGCAGCCAAGATTTAGGGACCCCCCAGTACTTC.

This rearrangement joins TRBV19 to TRBJ2-5; weak D call: TRBD1 (7 bases). Germline V CDR1 and CDR2: LNHDA, SQIVND (reference sequence). This CDR3 has 14 residues. Trimming took off 4 bases at V and 1 base at J, with 10 bases between the two ends. CDR3 loop: CASSTGGGQETQYF. The CDR3, as DNA: TGTGCCAGTAGTACAGGGGGAGGCCAAGAGACCCAGTACTTC.

V gene TRBV3-1 combines with J gene TRBJ2-2; 7 nucleotides line up with TRBD2. V shed 3 bases, J shed 2 bases, and the junction held 3 bases outside the gene matches. This CDR3 is built from 15 residues. The germline V gene has CDR1 LGHDT and CDR2 YNNKEL (reference sequence). The chain's CDR3 is CASSHGLVNTGELFF. The CDR3 DNA sequence: TGTGCCAGCAGCCACGGACTAGTAAACACCGGGGAGCTGTTTTTT.

This clonotype was recorded many times. This chain uses TRBV6-5 with TRBJ2-3; 10 nucleotides match TRBD2. J gave up 3 bases and V 0 bases, and 3 bases lay outside the gene matches. This CDR3 has 16 residues. The germline V gene has CDR1 MNHEY and CDR2 SVGAGI. CDR3 DNA: TGTGCCAGCAGTTACTCGAGACTAGCGGGTACAGATACGCAGTATTTT. This gives the protein CASSYSRLAGTDTQYF.

In this sample, this clonotype turned up many times. The chain is built from TRBV11-2 and TRBJ1-1; TRBD1 might be the D (6 bases). Germline V gene lookup returns CDR1 SGHAT and CDR2 FQNNGV. The CDR3 has 14 residues. Trimming pared 1 base from V and 0 bases from J, leaving 6 bases between. The CDR3, as DNA: TGTGCCAGCAGCTTAGGGACAGTGAACACTGAAGCTTTCTTT. This codes for CASSLGTVNTEAFF.

The sample holds many counts of this clonotype. The chain joins TRBV28 to TRBJ1-1, with 7 nucleotides matching TRBD1. The germline V gene encodes CDR1 MDHEN and CDR2 SYDVKM. The ends lost 5 bases at V and 8 bases at J; junction bases unmatched: 5. CDR3 length: 12 amino acids. Written as DNA, the CDR3 is TGTGCCAGCAGTCGGAGGACAGGCGAAGCTTTCTTT. Its protein is CASSRRTGEAFF.

This clonotype has a handful of counts. CDR3 DNA: TGCGCCAGCAGCCAAGATATGACAGGCCTTAATGAAAAACTGTTTTTT. Protein product: CASSQDMTGLNEKLFF. The V call is TRBV4-3, the J call TRBJ1-4, with D possibly TRBD1 on 6 matching bases. V was clipped by 0 bases and J by 4 bases, with 12 bases between them. The CDR3 runs to 16 residues. In germline, CDR1 is LGHNA, CDR2 YSLEER.

This clonotype was picked up many times. The chain uses TRBV4-3 and TRBJ2-1; 7 bases align to TRBD1. The V segment lost 3 bases and the J segment 10 bases; nucleotides outside the gene matches: 12. Germline V gene data show CDR1 as LGHNA and CDR2 as YSLEER. The CDR3 sequence is 15 residues long. The CDR3 is CASSHLDRAASEQFF. DNA for the CDR3: TGCGCCAGCAGCCACCTTGACAGGGCGGCATCCGAGCAGTTCTTC.

This clonotype has at least ten counts. This chain uses TRBV7-9 with TRBJ1-4; D possibly corresponds to TRBD1 (6 bases). The CDR3 runs 14 residues. The V gene lost 4 bases and the J gene lost 5 bases, with 11 bases spanning the gap. Per germline, CDR1 SEHNR and CDR2 FQNEAQ (reference sequence). The CDR3 bases are TGTGCCAGCAGCTACGCGGGGGGCAATGAAAAACTGTTTTTT. It yields the protein CASSYAGGNEKLFF.

The table lists this clonotype with many counts. The rearrangement uses TRBV27 and TRBJ2-1; TRBD2 matches 11 bases. J gave up 5 bases and V 5 bases, and 5 bases lay outside the gene matches. The germline CDR1 and CDR2 sequences are MNHEY and SMNVEV (reference sequence). This CDR3 spans 15 amino acids. The CDR3 DNA is TGTGCCAGCAGTCCAGGGACTAGCGGTAACAATGAGCAGTTCTTC. It translates to CASSPGTSGNNEQFF.

This clonotype was picked up many times. The chain links TRBV7-8 to TRBJ1-2; D gene uncertain. Trimming took off 4 bases at V and 4 bases at J, with 13 bases between the two ends. The CDR3 has 14 amino acids. CDR1 and CDR2 from the germline V gene are SGHVS and FQNEAQ. Here the CDR3 reads CASSSGRFGYGYTF. CDR3 coding DNA: TGTGCCAGCAGCTCGGGGAGGTTTGGCTATGGCTACACCTTC.

This clonotype has a count of ten or more. The chain recombines TRBV6-1 with TRBJ2-7, with 12 nucleotides matching TRBD2. CDR1 and CDR2 (germline): MNHNS, SASEGT. Trimming removed 7 bases from V and 12 bases from J; junction bases left unmatched: 7. The CDR3 is made up of 12 amino acids. The CDR3 here is CASTSTSGGWYV. The CDR3 region has the DNA TGTGCCAGCACCTCGACTAGCGGGGGTTGGTACGTC.

This clonotype was picked up many times. The rearrangement joins TRBV11-2 to TRBJ1-2; D is undetermined. This CDR3 contains 14 residues. The germline V gene encodes CDR1 SGHAT and CDR2 FQNNGV. Trimming removed 5 bases at V and 7 bases at J, with 17 bases between. Written as DNA, the CDR3 is TGTGCCAGCAGCCCAACCCCGGGTTCCGGTGGCTACACCTTC. It encodes CASSPTPGSGGYTF.

Many counts were recorded for this clonotype. The chain uses TRBV6-2 or TRBV6-3 and TRBJ2-1; 8 positions agree with TRBD2. With 6 bases clipped from V and 6 bases from J, the junction kept 10 bases outside the gene matches. The CDR3 loop spans 15 amino acids. The germline gives CDR1 MNHEY, CDR2 SVGEGT. The CDR3 spells CASRPVVGLANEQFF. The CDR3 coding sequence is TGTGCCAGCAGACCCGTAGTAGGACTAGCCAATGAGCAGTTCTTC.

This clonotype has just a few counts. The J gene is TRBJ2-5, the V gene TRBV20-1, with a weak D call TRBD2 (7 bases). Per the germline V gene, CDR1 is DFQATT and CDR2 is SNEGSKA (reference sequence). The CDR3 is 15 residues long. V was trimmed by 0 bases and J by 1 base, leaving 12 bases between them. The CDR3 loop is CSARDIGGPQETQYF. CDR3 bases: TGCAGTGCTAGAGATATCGGGGGGCCCCAAGAGACCCAGTACTTC.

Ten or more counts support this clonotype. V and J are TRBV4-2 and TRBJ2-7; D is undetermined. Trimming pared 3 bases from V and 1 base from J, leaving 22 bases between. This CDR3 region has 18 residues. CDR1 LGHNA and CDR2 YNFKEQ come from the germline V gene. The CDR3 region has the DNA TGTGCCAGCAGCCAGAGCGTAAGTCAGCGCCTGGGTTCCTACGAGCAGTACTTC. Encoded protein: CASSQSVSQRLGSYEQYF.